A selection of T cell receptor beta chains follows, all from one sample in a study of CXCR3-negative and CXCR3-positive naive CD8 T cells. TCRdb re-called the 5' RACE reads; one entry per CDR3 protein, DNA not given. The sample has 120,000 or so distinct CDR3 sequences. What was sequenced was naive CXCR3+ CD8+ T cells from blood. Every receptor here comes from a human donor in good health. Some clones in this sample may be carry-over from other donors' samples. Both conserved end residues are part of each CDR3. The order of the fields is J gene, V gene, CDR3 protein.

>TRBJ2-7|TRBV28
CASSMTGWGEQYF
>TRBJ2-1|TRBV29-1
CSVEDVSGYNEQFF
>TRBJ2-1|TRBV6-5
CASTDGGNEQFF
>TRBJ2-1|TRBV12-3/TRBV12-4
CASRTPPVVGDNEQFF
>TRBJ2-7|TRBV28
CASRMTGSNSYEQYF
>TRBJ2-7|TRBV5-6
CASSRRDRVYEQYF
>TRBJ1-1|TRBV30
CAWSVYSGTEAFF
>TRBJ1-4|TRBV28
CASSSPRGYHEKLFF
>TRBJ2-1|TRBV29-1
CSVEIAGLSYNEQFF
>TRBJ1-6|TRBV13
CASSSFNSPLHF
>TRBJ1-4|TRBV29-1
CSASGWYNEKLFF
>TRBJ1-4|TRBV12-3/TRBV12-4
CASSRPPGQGREKLFF
>TRBJ2-7|TRBV27
CASSFSGPTYEQYF
>TRBJ2-3|TRBV12-3/TRBV12-4
CASSLVVRSTDTQYF
>TRBJ2-7|TRBV7-9
CASSGNRDYFPYEQYF